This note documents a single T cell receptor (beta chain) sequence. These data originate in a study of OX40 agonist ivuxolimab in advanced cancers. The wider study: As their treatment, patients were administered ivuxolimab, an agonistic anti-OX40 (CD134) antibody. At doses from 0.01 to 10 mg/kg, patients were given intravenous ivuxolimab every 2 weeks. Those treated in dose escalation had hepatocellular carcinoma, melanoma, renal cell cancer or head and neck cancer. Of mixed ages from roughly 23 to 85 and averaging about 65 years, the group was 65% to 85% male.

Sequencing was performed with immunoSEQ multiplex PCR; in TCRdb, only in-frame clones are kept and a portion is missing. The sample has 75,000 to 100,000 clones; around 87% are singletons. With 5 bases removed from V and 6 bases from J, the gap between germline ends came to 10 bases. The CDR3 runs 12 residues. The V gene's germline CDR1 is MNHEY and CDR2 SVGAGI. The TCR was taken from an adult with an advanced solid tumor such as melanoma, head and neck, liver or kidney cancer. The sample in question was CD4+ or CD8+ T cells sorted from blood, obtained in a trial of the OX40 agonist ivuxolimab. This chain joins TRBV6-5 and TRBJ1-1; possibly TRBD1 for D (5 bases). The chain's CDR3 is CASSERDPEAFF. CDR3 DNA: TGTGCCAGCAGTGAGAGGGACCCTGAAGCTTTCTTT.